This T cell receptor (beta chain) originates from a study of blood T cells in healthy people across ages. PCR was performed a second time for 7 to 11 cycles using a sample-barcoded 5' primer and a J-beta primer mix. MiXCR, run by TCRdb on the 5' RACE reads, gives a single entry per CDR3 protein. Of about 1.5 million distinct CDR3 sequences in the sample, 42% were seen once. The CDR3 runs 17 residues. Per germline, CDR1 GTSNPN and CDR2 SVGIG (reference sequence). Sequencing was carried out using blood. The clonotype originates from a woman aged 18-29 years in good health. The V gene is TRBV30, the J gene TRBJ2-5, with D possibly TRBD2 on 6 matching bases. The closer fit of TRBJ2-7 to the DNA end suggests the J call may be wrong. The CDR3 reads CAWSVLGRKGGSYEQYF. The CDR3 region has the DNA TGTGCCTGGAGTGTACTGGGGAGAAAGGGAGGTAGCTACGAGCAGTACTTC.